This T cell receptor beta chain comes out of a study of blood T cell repertoires in COVID-19. A word on this clone: One end of the junction fails to match germline, which may point to a read error.

Method: immunoSEQ multiplex PCR; TCRdb's copy keeps in-frame clones and lacks some. Of some 260,000 clones in the sample, 88% were seen once. The CDR3 contains 12 residues. Germline values: CDR1 SEHNR, CDR2 FQNEAQ (reference sequence). The origin of this receptor is a woman aged 40 to 50 who had recovered from COVID-19. This chain connects TRBV7-9 to TRBJ1-2; D might be TRBD1 (5 bases). The sequencing input was peripheral blood. For the CDR3, the DNA is TGTGCCACCAGCCGAGACAGCTATGGCTACACCTTC. The encoded protein is CATSRDSYGYTF.